These 22 T cell receptor beta chains share one sample of origin, sequenced in a study of T cells in Graves' hyperthyroidism and ophthalmopathy (dated by TCRdb to about 2019). Receptor libraries were prepared by multiplex PCR. The sample was run on an Illumina HiSeq 2000. The TCR beta CDR3 regions were amplified from RNA transcripts. The TCR CDR3 was subjected to a first round of RT-PCR using the HTBI primer set and the Qiagen OneStep RT-PCR kit. In TCRdb, the public reads were trimmed at Q25 with fastp and aligned with MiXCR, with productive beta chains retained. Identical CDR3 protein sequences are pooled into one entry, listed with their most common genes and DNA. The sample table records under 200,000 distinct CDR3 sequences; about a tenth of these occur just once. The ten most abundant clones make up around 20% of the sample. The specimen was blood. All receptors come from a woman aged 18-29 years with Graves' hyperthyroidism that later progressed to Graves' ophthalmopathy.

This clonotype was seen ten or more times. The chain combines TRBV6-1 with TRBJ1-5; a possible D gene is TRBD1 (5 bases). V dropped 6 bases and J dropped 3 bases, with 12 bases sitting between them. The V gene's germline CDR1 is MNHNS and CDR2 SASEGT. The CDR3 has 14 amino acids. The CDR3 sequence: CASRLAGSNQPQHF. CDR3 in DNA: TGTGCCAGCAGGCTAGCAGGGTCCAATCAGCCCCAGCATTTT.

Many counts were recorded for this clonotype. The chain has TRBV20-1 and TRBJ1-6, with D hard to call. Germline-derived CDR1 and CDR2 are DFQATT and SNEGSKA (reference sequence). Between the trimmed V and J ends, which lost 3 bases and 0 bases, there was a span of 18 bases. The CDR3 sequence is 18 residues long. The CDR3 is CSASDRKRINSYNSPLHF. The CDR3 DNA reads TGCAGTGCTAGTGACCGAAAAAGGATAAACTCCTATAATTCACCCCTCCACTTT.

This clonotype has at least ten counts. This chain uses TRBV27 with TRBJ1-5; weak D call: TRBD1 (5 bases). Germline V lookup: CDR1 MNHEY, CDR2 SMNVEV (reference sequence). V gave up 6 bases and J gave up 3 bases, with 12 bases separating them. This CDR3 has 14 residues. The CDR3 nucleotides are TGTGCCAGCAGGGGAGAGGGGATCAATCAGCCCCAGCATTTT. Its protein is CASRGEGINQPQHF.

This clonotype was counted only a few times. The chain links TRBV7-8 to TRBJ2-5; 14 bases map to TRBD2. V was pared by 3 bases and J by 4 bases, with 10 bases of the junction left unmatched. This CDR3 region has 18 residues. CDR1 and CDR2 from the germline V gene are SGHVS and FQNEAQ. The CDR3 DNA reads TGTGCCAGCAGCTTGGAGTTGGGACTAGCGGGAGTAATAGAGACCCAGTACTTC. It yields the protein CASSLELGLAGVIETQYF. The full variable domain, its missing parts supplied by reference TRBV7-8 and TRBJ2-5, is GAGVSQSPRYKVAKRGQDVALRCDPISGHVSLFWYQQALGQGPEFLTYFQNEAQLDKSGLPSDRFFAERPEGSVSTLKIQRTQQEDSAVYLCASSLELGLAGVIETQYFGPGTRLLVL.

The genes are TRBV6-1 and TRBJ1-4; weak D call: TRBD1 (6 bases). The ends were cut back, 7 bases at V and 7 bases at J, with 16 bases in the middle. CDR3 length equals 14 residues. The germline V gene has CDR1 MNHNS and CDR2 SASEGT. The CDR3 spells CASIGGTVGEKLFF. CDR3 nucleotides: TGTGCCAGCATAGGGGGTACAGTGGGTGAAAAACTGTTTTTT.

This clonotype showed up many times. This chain links TRBV13 with TRBJ1-2; 10 nucleotides line up with TRBD1. This CDR3 has 18 amino acids. With V trimmed by 5 bases and J by 4 bases, 16 bases remained unmatched. Germline assignment: CDR1 PRHDT and CDR2 FYEKMQ (reference sequence). This chain's CDR3 is CASSPRGQGIVGLYGYTF. Written as DNA, the CDR3 is TGTGCCAGCAGCCCCAGGGGACAGGGGATTGTCGGGCTCTATGGCTACACCTTC.

The CDR3 loop reads CASSYPTGWGPYEQYF. Written as DNA, the CDR3 is TGTGCCAGCAGTTATCCGACAGGTTGGGGGCCTTACGAGCAGTACTTC. The rearrangement joins TRBV11-2 to TRBJ2-7; D may be TRBD1 (6 bases). Per germline, CDR1 SGHAT and CDR2 FQNNGV. The CDR3 runs to 16 residues. V lost 6 bases and J 4 bases, leaving 22 bases between the germline ends. Combining the CDR3 with reference TRBV11-2 and TRBJ2-7 gives the whole variable domain EAGVAQSPRYKIIEKRQSVAFWCNPISGHATLYWYQQILGQGPKLLIQFQNNGVVDDSQLPKDRFSAERLKGVDSTLKIQPAKLEDSAVYLCASSYPTGWGPYEQYFGPGTRLTVT.

In its sample, this clonotype was seen many times. The rearrangement links TRBV28 to TRBJ2-6; the D is unclear. The CDR3 is 17 residues long. The V and J ends lost 7 bases and 0 bases respectively, with 16 bases between them. Germline V gene data show CDR1 as MDHEN and CDR2 as SYDVKM. This CDR3 is CASNPIPANSGANVLTF. As DNA, the CDR3 is TGTGCCAGCAATCCCATCCCGGCCAACTCTGGGGCCAACGTCCTGACTTTC. Variable domain in full (rest from reference TRBV28 and TRBJ2-6): DVKVTQSSRYLVKRTGEKVFLECVQDMDHENMFWYRQDPGLGLRLIYFSYDVKMKEKGDIPEGYSVSREKKERFSLILESASTNQTSMYLCASNPIPANSGANVLTFGAGSRLTVL.

This clonotype has more than one count but fewer than ten. V usage is TRBV3-1 and J usage is TRBJ2-7; the D is unclear. Trimming cost V 1 base and J 0 bases, with 7 bases left between them. The CDR3 covers 14 residues. Germline V gives CDR1 LGHDT, CDR2 YNNKEL (reference sequence). This CDR3 is CASSQGLNSYEQYF. The CDR3 coding sequence is TGTGCCAGCAGCCAAGGGTTGAACTCCTACGAGCAGTACTTC.

This clonotype appeared many times. This sequence joins TRBV7-9 and TRBJ1-1; a possible D gene is TRBD1 (5 bases). The CDR3 covers 13 residues. Germline assignment: CDR1 SEHNR and CDR2 FQNEAQ (reference sequence). In nucleotides, the CDR3 is TGTGCGGCGTTGGGGCCCCTGAACACTGAAGCTTTCTTT. Translating it yields CAALGPLNTEAFF.

This clonotype was counted ten times or more. The chain recombines TRBV2 with TRBJ1-5; 11 bases agree with TRBD1. Trimming cost V 4 bases and J 7 bases; bases outside gene matches: 9. The germline gives CDR1 SNHLY, CDR2 FYNNEI. The CDR3 has 16 amino acids. The DNA of the CDR3 is TGTGCCAGCAGTGCCCCCGGGACAGGGGGAAAGCAGCCCCAGCATTTT. Translated: CASSAPGTGGKQPQHF. Drawing the rest from reference TRBV2 and TRBJ1-5, the complete variable domain is EPEVTQTPSHQVTQMGQEVILRCVPISNHLYFYWYRQILGQKVEFLVSFYNNEISEKSEIFDDQFSVERPDGSNFTLKIRSTKLEDSAMYFCASSAPGTGGKQPQHFGDGTRLSIL.

The sample holds many counts of this clonotype. The rearrangement uses TRBV7-9 and TRBJ2-7; 7 bases are shared with TRBD2. The CDR3 is made up of 16 amino acids. Germline V CDR1 and CDR2: SEHNR, FQNEAQ (reference sequence). V lost 0 bases, J lost 3 bases, and 8 bases stayed unmatched. CDR3: CASSLALGGVGYEQYF. The CDR3 DNA reads as TGTGCCAGCAGCTTAGCCTTGGGGGGGGTAGGCTACGAGCAGTACTTC. Full variable domain (rest looked up from reference TRBV7-9 and TRBJ2-7): DTGVSQNPRHKITKRGQNVTFRCDPISEHNRLYWYRQTLGQGPEFLTYFQNEAQLEKSRLLSDRFSAERPKGSFSTLEIQRTEQGDSAMYLCASSLALGGVGYEQYFGPGTRLTVT.

This clonotype occurred a few times. This rearrangement joins TRBV19 to TRBJ2-6; D gene ambiguous. Per the germline V gene, CDR1 is LNHDA and CDR2 is SQIVND (reference sequence). V lost 2 bases and J 2 bases, leaving 7 bases between the germline ends. CDR3 length equals 15 residues. The CDR3 nucleotides are TGTGCCAGTAGTATAAGTCGGACTGGGGCCAACGTCCTGACTTTC. Translated: CASSISRTGANVLTF. The entire variable domain, with the rest obtained from reference TRBV19 and TRBJ2-6, is as follows: DGGITQSPKYLFRKEGQNVTLSCEQNLNHDAMYWYRQDPGQGLRLIYYSQIVNDFQKGDIAEGYSVSREKKESFPLTVTSAQKNPTAFYLCASSISRTGANVLTFGAGSRLTVL.

This clonotype was seen at least ten times. J is TRBJ1-1 and V is TRBV12-3 or TRBV12-4; no clear D. CDR3 length: 13 amino acids. The germline V and J ends were trimmed by 3 bases and 8 bases, with 13 bases remaining between them. CDR3 loop: CASSLGRRSEAFF. The CDR3 bases are TGTGCCAGCAGTTTGGGCAGACGGTCAGAAGCTTTCTTT.

Worth noting for this clonotype: This may stem from a read error, because a much larger clone lies one nucleotide away. The J gene is TRBJ1-5, the V gene TRBV28; D is undetermined. Germline assignment: CDR1 MDHEN and CDR2 SYDVKM. V was pared by 3 bases and J by 6 bases, with 15 bases between. This CDR3 comprises 15 residues. The CDR3 nucleotides read TGTGCCAGCAGTTTTCTCTGGGTCTACAGTCAGCCCCAGCATTTT. Translated: CASSFLWVYSQPQHF.

The chain's CDR3 is CASSEILTPNYGYTF. Written as DNA, the CDR3 is TGTGCCAGCAGTGAAATACTTACCCCTAACTATGGCTACACCTTC. This sequence joins TRBV6-1 and TRBJ1-2; unclear D gene. Between the trimmed V and J ends, which lost 2 bases and 0 bases, there was a span of 10 bases. CDR1 and CDR2 (germline): MNHNS, SASEGT. The CDR3 is 15 residues long.

The table lists this clonotype with many counts. The CDR3 DNA is TGTGCCAGCAGCCAAGGTGGTGACACTGAAGCTTTCTTT. This encodes CASSQGGDTEAFF. The V gene is TRBV3-1, the J gene TRBJ1-1; D ambiguous. Germline V gene sequence: CDR1 LGHDT, CDR2 YNNKEL (reference sequence). Trimming removed 1 base at V and 3 bases at J, with 6 bases between. The CDR3 totals 13 residues.

V is TRBV27 and J is TRBJ1-6, with 9 bases matching TRBD1. V dropped 5 bases and J dropped 7; count of bases not matched to a gene: 6. Germline V lookup: CDR1 MNHEY, CDR2 SMNVEV (reference sequence). This CDR3 is built from 15 residues. CDR3 sequence: CASSPYRGLNSPLHF. CDR3 in DNA: TGTGCCAGCAGTCCCTACAGGGGGCTAAATTCACCCCTCCACTTT.

This clonotype has at least ten counts. This sequence joins TRBV15 and TRBJ2-7; D is ambiguous. The CDR3 sequence is 17 residues long. Trimming cost V 0 bases and J 2 bases, with 17 bases left between them. Germline CDR1 LNHNV, CDR2 YYDKDF (reference sequence). The CDR3 region is CATSRDWFDTSTYEQYF. The CDR3, as DNA: TGTGCCACCAGCAGAGATTGGTTTGATACGTCGACCTACGAGCAGTACTTC.

This clonotype was observed many times. This chain uses TRBV24-1 with TRBJ2-4; weak D call: TRBD1 (6 bases). V was clipped by 7 bases and J by 8 bases, with 20 bases between them. The CDR3 covers 15 residues. Germline-derived CDR1 and CDR2 are KGHDR and SFDVKD. The CDR3 reads CATSARDIERDIQYF. The DNA of the CDR3 is TGTGCCACCAGCGCCCGGGACATAGAAAGGGACATTCAGTACTTC.

This clonotype was counted many times. The V and J genes are TRBV7-3 and TRBJ2-5, with TRBD1 identical over 8 bases. V was clipped by 3 bases and J by 5 bases; unmatched bases: 8. From germline, CDR1 is SGHTA and CDR2 FQGTGA. This CDR3 has 15 residues. The CDR3 DNA sequence: TGTGCCAGCAGCTTGGGAGCAGGGGGCGTTGAGACCCAGTACTTC. Translation: CASSLGAGGVETQYF.

Of note for this clonotype: A read error may be the cause here, since a much bigger clone is one base away. The rearrangement joins TRBV12-3 or TRBV12-4 to TRBJ1-1; no reliable D call. CDR3 length: 11 residues. The DNA for the CDR3 is TGTGCCGGCAGTTTCTCCCCTGAAGCTTTCTTT. It specifies CAGSFSPEAFF.